This T cell receptor beta chain was sequenced in a study of blood T cell repertoires in COVID-19. For the study at large: Whether acute or convalescent, the COVID-19 samples came from the United States, Italy and Spain. PBMCs, B-cell-depleted T cells, or T cells provided the cDNA or gDNA that made up the material.

Under the authors' procedure: Amplifying reference gene primers gave estimates of nucleated cell counts. Using immunoSEQ multiplex PCR, the repertoire was profiled, and TCRdb retains in-frame clones only, with some absent. The DNA gave D and trimming, while V, J and clone size come from that table. The data show some 97,000 clones, more than 65% seen once. This TCR was sampled from a man between 65 and 79 years old with active or convalescent COVID-19. Sequencing was done on a sample of peripheral blood.

In nucleotides, the CDR3 is TGTGCCAGCAGTCTACAGGGTACCGGGGAGCTGTTTTTT. It is translated as CASSLQGTGELFF. J is TRBJ2-2 and V is TRBV27; D is possibly TRBD1 (6 bases). Trimming cost V 5 bases and J 5 bases, with 9 bases left between them. The CDR3 runs to 13 residues. Germline loops: CDR1 MNHEY, CDR2 SMNVEV (reference sequence).